This T cell receptor (beta chain) was identified in a study of metastatic and nonmetastatic thyroid tumors (TCRdb year 2020). With regard to the full study: For patients with malignant and with benign thyroid disease, the researchers compared repertoires between peripheral blood samples and tumor or nodule tissue samples.

The protocol used for the library was PCR. The data were produced on an Illumina HiSeq 4000. High-throughput sequencing was used to profile the TCR beta-chain CDR3 region of each patient. As for the authors' bioinformatics: Drawing on CDR3 differences between clinicopathological groups, the researchers built a classifier meant to tell apart patients with distant-metastatic papillary thyroid cancer. To measure repertoire diversity the researchers used the Shannon index, while the Morisita-Horn index served to gauge how similar the tumor and blood repertoires were. TCRdb reprocessing: public reads trimmed at Q25 with fastp, clones called with MiXCR, in-frame beta chains kept. The V and J calls, along with clone size, are taken from TCRdb and not from the paper's own processing. A total of 35,000 to 45,000 clones appear in this sample, about an eighth of them only once. Clones ranked in the top ten supply 9% to 10% of the sample.

This clone came up many times. Its antigen has not been determined. There are no base qualities to consult, and no much larger clone falls within one base. Taken from cysteine to phenylalanine, the CDR3 has 13 residues. The retained sequence is limited to the CDR3, 39 bases, with the frame set at the first base. V lost 4 bases and J lost 4 bases; the stretch between them is 8 bases long. From a lookup of the germline V gene (reference sequence), CDR1 and CDR2 are LNHDA and SQIVND. No treatment had been received by any patient before thyroid surgery. Using T-cell receptor beta sequencing, the study looked back at clinical samples from patients collected from the early 2010s to the late 2010s. Points the paper makes about the study in general: TCR beta diversity was reported as significantly higher in malignant tumors than in benign nodules, in both blood and tumor samples.

The TCR originated in a male donor with papillary thyroid cancer or a benign thyroid nodule (not recorded which). Some clones in this sample may be carry-over from other donors' samples. Sequenced material: blood. The rearrangement joined TRBV19 to TRBJ2-1; too little of a D gene remains to name it. For the CDR3, the sequence is CASSSGSYNEQFF. The DNA reads TGTGCCAGTAGTAGTGGAAGTTACAATGAGCAGTTCTTC.